This is a list of T cell receptor beta chains from one sample in a study of blood T cells in healthy people across ages. Using its own MiXCR run on the 5' RACE reads, TCRdb lists one record per CDR3 protein. The repertoire holds about 1.6 million distinct CDR3 sequences, with about 35% as singletons. The source material was blood. The receptor source for this set is a woman aged 30 to 39 in good health. Each CDR3 is given with its conserved first and last residue.

TRBV7-6	TRBJ2-3	CAGSLTGEADTQYF
TRBV7-9	TRBJ2-3	CASSPGDRVTDTQYF
TRBV7-9	TRBJ2-7	CASSLSRLAGGPYEQYF
TRBV7-9	TRBJ2-3	CASSLWAETDTQYF
TRBV20-1	TRBJ2-4	CSEKGLGTNIQYF
TRBV30	TRBJ2-5	CAWSGMGGVRGTQYF
TRBV30	TRBJ2-1	CAWQDRKNEQFF
TRBV20-1	TRBJ2-7	CSAPGTMSSYEQDF
TRBV6-2/TRBV6-3	TRBJ2-7	CASSAPLALLYEQYF
TRBV28	TRBJ2-7	CASSLAGASSYEQYF
TRBV7-2	TRBJ1-6	CASSIGQGRLLHF
TRBV27	TRBJ2-7	CASSRTVNSYEQYF
TRBV7-2	TRBJ1-4	CASSQGAGGGEKLFF
TRBV5-6	TRBJ2-2	CASNQGQDTGELFF
TRBV27	TRBJ2-3	CASSGQGSDTQYF
TRBV20-1	TRBJ2-3	CSARDWLAGVGTQYF
TRBV20-1	TRBJ1-2	CSARKDRDLRYTF
TRBV28	TRBJ1-4	CASRGSRGHEKLFF
TRBV4-1	TRBJ1-6	CASSFTGQGDNSPLHF
TRBV7-9	TRBJ2-1	CASSPTGSYLTYNEQFF
TRBV20-1	TRBJ1-2	CSADRGQGGYTF
TRBV7-9	TRBJ1-1	CASRGIPNTEAFF
TRBV6-1	TRBJ2-4	CASGGAKNIQYF
TRBV15	TRBJ2-3	CATSSGGGNTDTQYF
TRBV12-3/TRBV12-4	TRBJ2-3	CASSSSIRTSGGASTDAQYF
TRBV20-1	TRBJ2-7	CSAVPVTSGLNYEQYF
TRBV5-1	TRBJ2-5	CASSTGAVEETQYF
TRBV24-1	TRBJ2-4	CATSDAHEVQNIQYF
TRBV6-2/TRBV6-3	TRBJ1-2	CASSPDLGQGRYWDYGYTF
TRBV9	TRBJ2-3	CASNEGRWSTDTQYF